A single sample gave rise to the 9 T cell receptor beta chains below, sequenced in a study of tissue T cells after allogeneic stem cell transplantation. The method was immunoSEQ multiplex PCR; TCRdb's version includes in-frame clones alone and lacks a portion of them. The table records under 9,000 clones, approximately 56% of them present only once. Specimen: duodenum tissue, collected at autopsy. These receptors all stem from a female donor of 60 years or more with lung cancer.

This clone was seen more than once but under ten times. The V and J genes are TRBV5-1 and TRBJ2-1; the D gene is possibly TRBD2 (5 bases). This CDR3 region has 14 residues. Per the germline V gene, CDR1 is SGHRS and CDR2 is YFSETQ. Trimming shortened V by 6 bases and J by 5 bases, and 15 bases separated the two germline ends. CDR3 DNA: TGCGCCAGCACCAAGGACTCGACACACAATGAGCAGTTCTTC. Protein product: CASTKDSTHNEQFF.

The table lists this clone with a few counts. The CDR3 loop reads CASSYKSTEAFF. The CDR3 DNA sequence: TGTGCCAGCAGCTACAAGAGCACTGAAGCTTTCTTT. The V gene is TRBV6-1, the J gene TRBJ1-1; D gene unclear. The V gene lost 6 bases and the J gene lost 4 bases, with 9 bases spanning the gap. Germline V lookup: CDR1 MNHNS, CDR2 SASEGT. This CDR3 spans 12 amino acids.

The chain recombines TRBV11-2 with TRBJ2-3; D might be TRBD1 (6 bases). The germline CDR1 and CDR2 sequences are SGHAT and FQNNGV. V was trimmed by 0 bases and J by 3 bases, leaving 10 bases between them. The CDR3 contains 15 residues. CDR3 sequence reads: CASSLDDRITDTQYF. The CDR3 DNA sequence: TGTGCCAGCAGCTTAGACGACAGGATAACAGATACGCAGTATTTT.

This clone is medium-sized (0.01 to 0.1%) in the sample. The chain employs TRBV15 and TRBJ2-3; D is possibly TRBD2 (5 bases). This CDR3 comprises 17 residues. V was pared by 2 bases and J by 0 bases, with 15 bases between. The germline V gene encodes CDR1 LNHNV and CDR2 YYDKDF (reference sequence). The CDR3 loop reads CATSRPFRGTSTDTQYF. In DNA, the CDR3 is TGTGCCACCAGCAGACCCTTCCGGGGTACTAGCACAGATACGCAGTATTTT. The full variable domain, its missing parts supplied by reference TRBV15 and TRBJ2-3, is DAMVIQNPRYQVTQFGKPVTLSCSQTLNHNVMYWYQQKSSQAPKLLFHYYDKDFNNEADTPDNFQSRRPNTSFCFLDIRSPGLGDTAMYLCATSRPFRGTSTDTQYFGPGTRLTVL.

This rearrangement joins TRBV30 to TRBJ2-3; D ambiguous. Germline V gives CDR1 GTSNPN, CDR2 SVGIG (reference sequence). CDR3 length: 12 residues. The ends were cut back, 3 bases at V and 2 bases at J, with 6 bases in the middle. The CDR3 protein is CAWSVATDTQYF. The CDR3 nucleotides are TGTGCCTGGAGCGTCGCCACAGATACGCAGTATTTT.

This clone was detected only once. This chain connects TRBV7-9 to TRBJ2-2; 8 nucleotides match TRBD1. The CDR3 is 14 residues long. The trim removed 4 bases at V and 5 bases at J, leaving 3 bases unmatched. Germline CDR1 SEHNR, CDR2 FQNEAQ (reference sequence). Here the CDR3 reads CASSWTGTTGELFF. The CDR3 DNA reads TGTGCCAGCAGCTGGACAGGGACGACCGGGGAGCTGTTTTTT.

V is TRBV5-1 and J is TRBJ1-1; weak D call: TRBD1 (6 bases). This CDR3 region has 15 residues. Trimming took 4 bases from V and 1 from J, leaving 14 bases between them. Germline assignment: CDR1 SGHRS and CDR2 YFSETQ. The CDR3 sequence is CASSPRQVSNTEAFF. The CDR3 region has the DNA TGCGCCAGCAGCCCCCGACAGGTTTCGAACACTGAAGCTTTCTTT.

This clone came up a few times. The chain employs TRBV3-1 (or the pseudogene TRBV3-2) and TRBJ2-4; D possibly uses TRBD1 or TRBD2 (5 bases each). Germline V gene data show CDR1 as LGHDT and CDR2 as YNNKEL (reference sequence). There are 14 residues in the CDR3. Trimming took 3 bases from V and 8 from J, leaving 14 bases between them. For the CDR3, the DNA is TGTGCCAGCAGCCACCCCCACGAGGGACACATTCAGTACTTC. Translating it yields CASSHPHEGHIQYF.

V gene TRBV5-7 combines with J gene TRBJ2-5; 7 bases agree with TRBD1. TRBV5-7 is an ORF, and what it does is uncertain. The CDR3 runs to 16 residues. Losses at the gene ends were 1 base for V and 1 base for J; bases not matched to a gene: 7. The CDR3 reads CASSLTTWDSQETQYF. CDR3 nucleotides: TGTGCCAGCAGCTTGACAACCTGGGACAGCCAAGAGACCCAGTACTTC.